This record looks at one TCR beta chain sequence and its context. The target antigen is unknown. The same CDR3 also results from other DNA sequences found in this sample. Intraepithelial and lamina propria lymphocytes were isolated from graft specimens. This sample was included in a study of graft-versus-host responses after intestinal transplantation. Looking at the study overall: Recipients across the board were started on anti-thymocyte globulin induction, then kept on tacrolimus and steroids for about 3 years.

Produced via immunoSEQ multiplex PCR; TCRdb's table is partial and in-frame only. The table lists more than 15,000 clones, around 79% of them singletons. This CDR3 is 14 amino acids long. Germline values: CDR1 LNHDA, CDR2 SQIVND (reference sequence). V shed 4 bases, J shed 2 bases, and the junction held 2 bases outside the gene matches. Study findings and constraints: In patients with graft-donor T cell macrochimerism, allograft graft-versus-host to host-versus-graft clonal ratios were high. GvH clones appeared in recipient marrow, some first in ileum or blood.

This chain connects TRBV19 to TRBJ1-2, with 9 bases identical to TRBD1. This clonotype originated in a human patient who received an intestinal transplant, so some T cells may come from the graft donor. This sample comprised ileum tissue, obtained approximately 61 weeks after intestinal transplant. The CDR3 DNA follows: TGTGCCAGTAGTACGGGACAGGGAAACTATGGCTACACCTTC. Translating it yields CASSTGQGNYGYTF. Looking up the rest from reference TRBV19 and TRBJ1-2 gives the full variable domain: DGGITQSPKYLFRKEGQNVTLSCEQNLNHDAMYWYRQDPGQGLRLIYYSQIVNDFQKGDIAEGYSVSREKKESFPLTVTSAQKNPTAFYLCASSTGQGNYGYTFGSGTRLTVV.